The clone carrying this T cell receptor (beta chain) was seen more than once but under ten times. These data come from a study of T cells in Graves' hyperthyroidism and ophthalmopathy. Researchers took RNA transcripts and amplified the TCR beta CDR3 regions from them. HTBI primers drove first-round RT-PCR of the TCR CDR3. From the multiplex PCR reads, TCRdb called clonotypes with MiXCR, one entry per CDR3 protein. The sample has about 360,000 distinct CDR3 sequences; around 13% are singletons. What was sequenced was blood. The TCR originated in a young woman with Graves' hyperthyroidism.

This CDR3 is CASSPHNSGEKETQYF. Written as DNA, the CDR3 is TGTGCCAGCAGTCCACATAATAGCGGGGAAAAAGAGACCCAGTACTTC. The chain is built from TRBV6-1 and TRBJ2-5; 8 bases fit TRBD2. The V gene end was trimmed by 5 bases and the J gene end by 3 bases; junction bases not matched to a gene: 11. This CDR3 spans 16 amino acids. The germline V gene encodes CDR1 MNHNS and CDR2 SASEGT.